Included here is one T cell receptor (beta chain) sequence, with context. Its antigen is still unknown. This sample is drawn from a study of spatial heterogeneity in lung cancer. Across the whole study: Each distinct TCR and UMI combination averaged more than ten appearances in raw reads.

Unique molecular identifiers, one per molecule, were present on every TCR cDNA molecule. MiXCR, applied by TCRdb to the 5' RACE reads, yields one record per CDR3 protein. The table has approximately 90,000 distinct CDR3 sequences, roughly 9.5% seen once. The time point here: sample taken at primary tumor resection. Unsorted samples of tumor, nontumor lung or frozen PBMC had their whole RNA sequenced. The CDR3 loop spans 16 amino acids. CDR1 DFQATT and CDR2 SNEGSKA come from the germline V gene (reference sequence). V lost 2 bases, J lost 1 base, and 5 bases stayed unmatched. Broader study findings: Expanded tumor TCRs that were ubiquitous appeared in blood more at resection than follow-up.

The J gene is TRBJ2-3, the V gene TRBV20-1; 11 nucleotides agree with TRBD2. The sample here was PBMCs, taken at surgery. The receptor was derived from a male donor with early-stage non-small cell lung cancer. As DNA, the CDR3 is TGCAGTGCTAGAAAAACTAGCGGGAGAGGCACAGATACGCAGTATTTT. This sequence encodes CSARKTSGRGTDTQYF.